This T cell receptor (beta chain) is from a study of T cell responses to AZD1222 COVID-19 vaccine. This CDR3 comprises 14 residues. Trimming pared 5 bases from V and 4 bases from J, leaving 15 bases between. Germline V gene data show CDR1 as LNHDA and CDR2 as SQIVND (reference sequence). Only in-frame clones appear in the TCRdb table, and some are missing; sequencing was by immunoSEQ multiplex PCR. The sample has about 150,000 clones; just over 90% are singletons. The V gene is TRBV19, the J gene TRBJ2-7; D perhaps matches TRBD1 (6 bases). The sample consisted of peripheral blood, taken on day 0 of AZD1222 vaccination. This receptor was taken from an adult in good health. This CDR3 is CASSGGTPFYEQYF. The CDR3 nucleotides read TGTGCCAGTAGTGGTGGGACACCCTTTTACGAGCAGTACTTC. Filled out from reference TRBV19 and TRBJ2-7, the complete variable domain reads DGGITQSPKYLFRKEGQNVTLSCEQNLNHDAMYWYRQDPGQGLRLIYYSQIVNDFQKGDIAEGYSVSREKKESFPLTVTSAQKNPTAFYLCASSGGTPFYEQYFGPGTRLTVT.